The 22 T cell receptor beta chains given below trace back to one sample, sequenced in a study of blood T cell repertoires in COVID-19. Using immunoSEQ multiplex PCR, the repertoire was profiled, and TCRdb retains in-frame clones only, with some absent. The sample shows some 180,000 clones, approximately 91% of them seen only once. Sequencing input: peripheral blood. The source of these receptors is a man in his late teens or twenties with COVID-19, enrolled during active disease.

This chain joins TRBV19 and TRBJ1-6; 9 nucleotides match TRBD1. This CDR3 has 15 residues. With 4 bases clipped from V and 9 bases from J, the junction kept 7 bases outside the gene matches. Germline assignment: CDR1 LNHDA and CDR2 SQIVND (reference sequence). The DNA of the CDR3 is TGTGCCAGTAGTACCACCGGGACAGGGAGTTCACCCCTCCACTTT. As protein: CASSTTGTGSSPLHF.

The chain has TRBV4-2 and TRBJ1-6; D is undetermined. Trimming cost V 6 bases and J 10 bases, with 13 bases left between them. This CDR3 comprises 13 residues. Per germline, CDR1 LGHNA and CDR2 YNFKEQ. The CDR3 bases are TGTGCCAGCAGTGAGGAGGGAGTCTCACCCCTCCACTTT. This sequence encodes CASSEEGVSPLHF.

The rearrangement uses TRBV9 and TRBJ2-1; 10 bases are shared with TRBD1. The V gene's germline CDR1 is SGDLS and CDR2 YYNGEE. CDR3 length equals 16 residues. The junction had 8 bases not matched to a gene; V was cut back by 3 bases and J by 5 bases. The CDR3 sequence is CASSAWGQGNHNEQFF. The CDR3 coding sequence is TGTGCCAGCAGCGCCTGGGGACAGGGGAACCACAATGAGCAGTTCTTC.

The sample holds one count of this clone. This rearrangement joins TRBV5-1 to TRBJ2-1; D remains ambiguous. Germline assignment: CDR1 SGHRS and CDR2 YFSETQ. Trimming removed 0 bases at V and 0 bases at J, with 16 bases between. This CDR3 is 18 amino acids long. This CDR3 is CASSLVPVGLSSYNEQFF. As DNA, the CDR3 is TGCGCCAGCAGCTTGGTTCCGGTGGGCCTCAGCTCCTACAATGAGCAGTTCTTC.

This clone was detected a few times. J is TRBJ1-5 and V is TRBV30; 7 bases are shared with TRBD1. Losses at the gene ends were 2 bases for V and 7 bases for J; bases not matched to a gene: 11. This CDR3 is built from 15 residues. Germline CDR1 and CDR2: GTSNPN and SVGIG (reference sequence). The CDR3 loop is CAWSRGIGGGQPQHF. DNA of the CDR3: TGTGCCTGGAGTCGGGGGATAGGGGGCGGACAGCCCCAGCATTTT.

The chain carries TRBV19 and TRBJ1-1, with 9 bases aligning to TRBD1. Looked up from germline, CDR1 is LNHDA and CDR2 is SQIVND (reference sequence). The length of the CDR3 is 15 residues. Trimming removed 3 bases from V and 2 bases from J; junction bases left unmatched: 4. The CDR3 is CASSMQGQGNTEAFF. CDR3 sequence (DNA): TGTGCCAGTAGTATGCAGGGACAGGGCAACACTGAAGCTTTCTTT. Supplemented by reference TRBV19 and TRBJ1-1, the full variable domain reads DGGITQSPKYLFRKEGQNVTLSCEQNLNHDAMYWYRQDPGQGLRLIYYSQIVNDFQKGDIAEGYSVSREKKESFPLTVTSAQKNPTAFYLCASSMQGQGNTEAFFGQGTRLTVV.

The chain combines TRBV28 with TRBJ2-5; a possible D gene is TRBD1 (5 bases). Trimming pared 4 bases from V and 4 bases from J, leaving 19 bases between. From germline, CDR1 is MDHEN and CDR2 SYDVKM. The CDR3 loop spans 16 amino acids. The CDR3, as DNA: TGTGCCAGCAGTTCGGTCGGTCCTGGTGGGGCAGAGACCCAGTACTTC. This codes for CASSSVGPGGAETQYF.

This chain links TRBV5-4 with TRBJ1-1; D is undetermined. CDR3 length equals 14 residues. Per the germline V gene, CDR1 is SGHNT and CDR2 is YYREEE (reference sequence). Deletions cut 0 bases from V and 2 bases from J, with 8 bases between. CDR3 nucleotide sequence: TGTGCCAGCAGCTTGGTAGCCCGAAACACTGAAGCTTTCTTT. It codes for CASSLVARNTEAFF.

Turning to this clone: The same CDR3 also results from other DNA sequences found in this sample. The rearrangement links TRBV11-3 to TRBJ1-1, with a tentative D call TRBD1 (5 bases). The CDR3 runs 13 residues. Germline CDR1 is SGHNT and CDR2 is YENEEA. Trimming removed 2 bases from V and 5 bases from J, with 9 bases in between. This CDR3 is CASSLQGGTEAFF. CDR3 DNA sequence: TGTGCCAGCAGCTTACAGGGAGGGACTGAAGCTTTCTTT.

The rearrangement links TRBV7-9 to TRBJ2-7; 14 bases fit TRBD2. The V gene's germline CDR1 is SEHNR and CDR2 FQNEAQ (reference sequence). This CDR3 region has 19 residues. The trim removed 5 bases at V and 3 bases at J, leaving 15 bases unmatched. The CDR3 coding sequence is TGTGCCAGCAGCCCTTGGGGGGTGGGGACTAGCGGGAGTCTCTACGAGCAGTACTTC. It specifies CASSPWGVGTSGSLYEQYF.

The table lists this clone with a count of one. This sequence joins TRBV6-2 or TRBV6-3 and TRBJ2-7, with D unclear. Germline V lookup: CDR1 MNHEY, CDR2 SVGEGT. The CDR3 loop spans 14 amino acids. Trimming removed 6 bases at V and 0 bases at J, with 12 bases between. The DNA for the CDR3 is TGTGCCAGCAGCGACGGGTCTAGCTCCTACGAGCAGTACTTC. Its protein is CASSDGSSSYEQYF.

The chain has TRBV18 and TRBJ2-6; maybe TRBD1 (5 bases). The CDR3 spans 18 residues. Trimming removed 4 bases from V and 0 bases from J, with 16 bases in between. Germline loops: CDR1 KGHSH, CDR2 LQKENI. The CDR3 here is CASSLLSQGVSGANVLTF. CDR3 DNA: TGTGCCAGCTCACTACTCTCTCAGGGTGTCTCTGGGGCCAACGTCCTGACTTTC.

A word on this clone: A read error may produce the germline difference seen at one junction end. This chain uses TRBV18 with TRBJ1-4, with TRBD1 matching over 9 bases. CDR1 KGHSH and CDR2 LQKENI come from the germline V gene. This CDR3 spans 15 amino acids. In DNA, the CDR3 is TGTGCCAGCTCACCGGATGACAGGGGGAGGGAAAAACTGCTTTTT. As protein: CASSPDDRGREKLLF.

To note about this clone: A junction boundary mismatches the germline segment, possibly from a read error. The genes are TRBV15 and TRBJ1-4; D is unclear. The CDR3 runs to 15 residues. Germline V gene sequence: CDR1 LNHNV, CDR2 YYDKDF (reference sequence). The DNA for the CDR3 is TGTGCCACCAGCCCATCTAGGACTCAGTTGGAAAAACTGCTTTTT. Translated, it gives CATSPSRTQLEKLLF. Together with reference TRBV15 and TRBJ1-4, the CDR3 gives the full variable domain: DAMVIQNPRYQVTQFGKPVTLSCSQTLNHNVMYWYQQKSSQAPKLLFHYYDKDFNNEADTPDNFQSRRPNTSFCFLDIRSPGLGDTAMYLCATSPSRTQLEKLLFGSGTQLSVL.

The V gene is TRBV3-1 (or the pseudogene TRBV3-2), the J gene TRBJ1-5, with TRBD1 as a possible D gene (6 bases). Trimming removed 4 bases from V and 3 bases from J, with 13 bases in between. CDR1 and CDR2 from the germline V gene are LGHDT and YNNKEL (reference sequence). This CDR3 has 15 amino acids. CDR3 protein: CASSPLTGFNQPQHF. The CDR3 nucleotides read TGTGCCAGCAGCCCGCTTACAGGGTTCAATCAGCCCCAGCATTTT.

This clone came up once. The V and J genes are TRBV11-2 and TRBJ1-1; D is uncertain. Germline values: CDR1 SGHAT, CDR2 FQNNGV. V was clipped by 5 bases and J by 4 bases, with 14 bases between them. CDR3 length: 14 residues. The CDR3 loop is CASSHGGIATEAFF. CDR3 nucleotides: TGTGCCAGCAGCCATGGCGGGATCGCCACTGAAGCTTTCTTT.

This chain uses TRBV7-2 with TRBJ2-7; 9 bases match TRBD1. The V segment lost 4 bases and the J segment 3 bases; nucleotides outside the gene matches: 7. The germline gives CDR1 SGHTA, CDR2 FQGNSA. The CDR3 sequence is 15 residues long. Written as DNA, the CDR3 is TGTGCCAGCAGCTCGACCCGGACAGGGGACTACGAGCAGTACTTC. It encodes CASSSTRTGDYEQYF.

The chain uses TRBV30 and TRBJ2-1; D might be TRBD2 (6 bases). Germline V gene sequence: CDR1 GTSNPN, CDR2 SVGIG (reference sequence). Deletions cut 4 bases from V and 10 bases from J, with 14 bases between. This CDR3 is 12 amino acids long. CDR3 nucleotide sequence: TGTGCCTGGACCTCCGGGAGACTGGAGCAGTTCTTC. This codes for CAWTSGRLEQFF.

V and J are TRBV2 and TRBJ2-1, with 13 bases matching TRBD2. Germline V gene data show CDR1 as SNHLY and CDR2 as FYNNEI. The V and J ends lost 5 bases and 9 bases, in that order; junction bases with no gene match: 7. The CDR3 sequence is 15 residues long. The CDR3 region is CASSSGTSGTSEQFF. The CDR3 DNA reads as TGTGCCAGCAGTTCCGGGACTAGCGGGACCTCTGAGCAGTTCTTC.

This clone was counted a single time. This rearrangement joins TRBV28 to TRBJ2-7; 7 positions match TRBD1. Germline V gene sequence: CDR1 MDHEN, CDR2 SYDVKM. V shed 1 base, J shed 7 bases, and the junction held 7 bases outside the gene matches. The CDR3 is made up of 14 amino acids. CDR3 loop: CASSLSTGVREQYF. CDR3 DNA sequence: TGTGCCAGCAGTTTATCCACAGGGGTGAGGGAGCAGTACTTC.

This chain connects TRBV28 to TRBJ1-5, with D uncertain. The V gene's germline CDR1 is MDHEN and CDR2 SYDVKM. The CDR3 is 15 amino acids. Trimming pared 6 bases from V and 4 bases from J, leaving 16 bases between. The CDR3 sequence: CASRISITINQPQHF. CDR3 coding DNA: TGTGCCAGCAGGATCAGTATAACAATTAATCAGCCCCAGCATTTT.

Here the CDR3 reads CASSLARGRAEAFF. The CDR3 DNA sequence: TGTGCCAGCAGCTTGGCCAGGGGGCGGGCTGAAGCTTTCTTT. The chain joins TRBV5-4 to TRBJ1-1; 8 positions match TRBD1. V lost 0 bases, J lost 6 bases, and 4 bases stayed unmatched. Germline V gene sequence: CDR1 SGHNT, CDR2 YYREEE (reference sequence). The length of the CDR3 is 14 residues.